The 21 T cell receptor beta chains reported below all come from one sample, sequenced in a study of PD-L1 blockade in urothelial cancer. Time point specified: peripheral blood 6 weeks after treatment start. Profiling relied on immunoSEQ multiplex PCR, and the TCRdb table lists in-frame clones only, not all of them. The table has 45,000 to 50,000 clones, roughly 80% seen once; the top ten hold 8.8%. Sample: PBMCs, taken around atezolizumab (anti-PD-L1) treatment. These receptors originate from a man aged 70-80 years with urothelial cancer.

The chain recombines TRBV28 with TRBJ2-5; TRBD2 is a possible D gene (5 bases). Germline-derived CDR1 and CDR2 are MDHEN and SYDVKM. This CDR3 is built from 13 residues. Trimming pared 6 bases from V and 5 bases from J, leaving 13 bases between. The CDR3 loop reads CASSYGLSETQYF. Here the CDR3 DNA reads TGTGCCAGCAGCTACGGACTTAGCGAGACCCAGTACTTC.

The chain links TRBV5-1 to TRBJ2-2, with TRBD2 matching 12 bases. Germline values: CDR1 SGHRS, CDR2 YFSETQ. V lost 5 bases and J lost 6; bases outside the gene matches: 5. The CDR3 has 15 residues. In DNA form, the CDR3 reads TGCGCCAGCAGTTCCGGACTAGCGGGATCCGGGGAGCTGTTTTTT. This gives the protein CASSSGLAGSGELFF.

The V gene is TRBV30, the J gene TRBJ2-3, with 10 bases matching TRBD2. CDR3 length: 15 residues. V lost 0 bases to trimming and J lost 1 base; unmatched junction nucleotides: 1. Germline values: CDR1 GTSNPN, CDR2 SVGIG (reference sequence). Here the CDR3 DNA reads TGTGCCTGGAGTGTAGCGGGAGGGGGCACAGATACGCAGTATTTT. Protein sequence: CAWSVAGGGTDTQYF.

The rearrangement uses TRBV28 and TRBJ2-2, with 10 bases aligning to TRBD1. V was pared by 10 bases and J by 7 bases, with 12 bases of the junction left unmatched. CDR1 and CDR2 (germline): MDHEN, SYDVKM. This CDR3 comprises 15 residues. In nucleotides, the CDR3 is TGTGCCACCGGTGCAACAGGACAGGGGGACGGGGAGCTGTTTTTT. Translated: CATGATGQGDGELFF.

CDR3 sequence (DNA): TGTGCCAGCAGCGCTCCGGGACTAGCGGGAGTAGGGGAGCAGTTCTTC. The encoded protein is CASSAPGLAGVGEQFF. The J gene is TRBJ2-1, the V gene TRBV7-2; 14 bases line up with TRBD2. CDR1 is SGHTA, CDR2 FQGNSA, per germline. This CDR3 has 16 amino acids. With 5 bases clipped from V and 10 bases from J, the junction kept 10 bases outside the gene matches.

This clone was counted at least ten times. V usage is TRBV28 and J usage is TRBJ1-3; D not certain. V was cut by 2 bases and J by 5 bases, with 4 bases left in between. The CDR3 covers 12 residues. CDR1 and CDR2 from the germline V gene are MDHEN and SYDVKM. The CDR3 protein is CASSLPRNTIYF. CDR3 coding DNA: TGTGCCAGCAGTTTACCTCGAAACACCATATATTTT.

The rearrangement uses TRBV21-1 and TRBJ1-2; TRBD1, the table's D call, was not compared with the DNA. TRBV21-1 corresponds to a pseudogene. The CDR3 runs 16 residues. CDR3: CASSKDVGHRSYGYTF. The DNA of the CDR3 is TGTGCCAGCAGCAAAGATGTTGGGCATCGATCCTATGGCTACACCTTC.

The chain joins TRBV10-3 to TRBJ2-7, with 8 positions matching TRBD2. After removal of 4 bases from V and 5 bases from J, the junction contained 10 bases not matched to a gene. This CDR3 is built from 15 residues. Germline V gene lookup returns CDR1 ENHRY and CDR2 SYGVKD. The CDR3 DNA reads TGTGCCATCAGTGCTTCAACGGGGGGGGGTGACGAGCAGTACTTC. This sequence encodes CAISASTGGGDEQYF.

CDR3 region: CASRRFTRLAGSNTGELFF. CDR3 DNA: TGTGCCAGCAGGAGATTCACGCGACTAGCGGGATCGAACACCGGGGAGCTGTTTTTT. The rearrangement joins TRBV28 to TRBJ2-2, with 11 nucleotides matching TRBD2. The germline CDR1 and CDR2 sequences are MDHEN and SYDVKM. The CDR3 runs 19 residues. Trimming cost V 6 bases and J 0 bases; bases outside gene matches: 12.

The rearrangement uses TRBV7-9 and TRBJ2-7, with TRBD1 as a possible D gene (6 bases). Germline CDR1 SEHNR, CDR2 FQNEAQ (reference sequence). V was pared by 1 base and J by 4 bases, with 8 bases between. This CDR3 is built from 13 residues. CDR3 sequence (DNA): TGTGCCAGCAGCTTAGGGGACATTTACGAGCAGTACTTC. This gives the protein CASSLGDIYEQYF.

The CDR3 is CAWSVRRLQETQYF. CDR3 sequence (DNA): TGTGCCTGGAGTGTTCGGAGATTGCAAGAGACCCAGTACTTC. The J gene is TRBJ2-5, the V gene TRBV30, with D uncertain. The V end lost 0 bases, the J end lost 2 bases, and 10 bases lay between the germline ends. The CDR3 runs to 14 residues. Germline lookup yields CDR1 GTSNPN and CDR2 SVGIG (reference sequence).

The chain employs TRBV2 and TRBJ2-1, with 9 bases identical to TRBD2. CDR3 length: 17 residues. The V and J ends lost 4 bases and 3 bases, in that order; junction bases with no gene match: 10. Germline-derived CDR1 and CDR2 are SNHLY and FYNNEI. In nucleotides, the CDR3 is TGTGCCAGCAGTGCCCCGGGGCGGGAGGGCCACTACAATGAGCAGTTCTTC. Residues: CASSAPGREGHYNEQFF.

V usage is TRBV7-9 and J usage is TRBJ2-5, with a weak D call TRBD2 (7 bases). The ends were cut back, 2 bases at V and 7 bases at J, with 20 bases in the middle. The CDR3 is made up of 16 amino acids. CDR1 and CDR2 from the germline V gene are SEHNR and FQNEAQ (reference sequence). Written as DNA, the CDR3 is TGTGCCAGCAGCTTATCCACAGGGACTTGGGGGGGGACCCAGTACTTC. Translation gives CASSLSTGTWGGTQYF. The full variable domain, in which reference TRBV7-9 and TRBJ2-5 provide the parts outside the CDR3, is DTGVSQNPRHKITKRGQNVTFRCDPISEHNRLYWYRQTLGQGPEFLTYFQNEAQLEKSRLLSDRFSAERPKGSFSTLEIQRTEQGDSAMYLCASSLSTGTWGGTQYFGPGTRLLVL.

In DNA, the CDR3 is TGTGCCAGCAGCGTAGGTGGGGGAGGATCGGAGACCCAGTACTTC. Its translation: CASSVGGGGSETQYF. The chain joins TRBV9 to TRBJ2-5, with D possibly being TRBD2 (6 bases). Germline lookup yields CDR1 SGDLS and CDR2 YYNGEE. This CDR3 region has 15 residues. Between the trimmed V and J ends, which lost 0 bases and 5 bases, there was a span of 14 bases.

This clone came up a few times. The CDR3 nucleotides read TGTGCCAGCAGCTTACTAGCGGGATCCTACAATGAGCAGTTCTTC. Translated, it gives CASSLLAGSYNEQFF. The rearrangement joins TRBV7-9 to TRBJ2-1; 9 bases match TRBD2. The CDR3 extends over 15 amino acids. The germline CDR1 and CDR2 sequences are SEHNR and FQNEAQ (reference sequence). Losses at the gene ends were 2 bases for V and 1 base for J; bases not matched to a gene: 0.

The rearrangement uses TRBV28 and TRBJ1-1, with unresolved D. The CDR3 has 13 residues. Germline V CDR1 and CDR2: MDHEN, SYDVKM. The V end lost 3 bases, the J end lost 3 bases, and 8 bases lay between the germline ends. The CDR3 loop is CASSFLRYTEAFF. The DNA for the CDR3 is TGTGCCAGCAGTTTCCTCAGGTACACTGAAGCTTTCTTT.

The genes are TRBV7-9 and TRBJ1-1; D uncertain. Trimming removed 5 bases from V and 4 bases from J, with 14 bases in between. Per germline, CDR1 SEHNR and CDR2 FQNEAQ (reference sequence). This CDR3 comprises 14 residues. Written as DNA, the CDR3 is TGTGCCAGCAGCCCCCAGGCGGGAATCACTGAAGCTTTCTTT. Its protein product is CASSPQAGITEAFF. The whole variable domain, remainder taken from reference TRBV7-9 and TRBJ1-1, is DTGVSQNPRHKITKRGQNVTFRCDPISEHNRLYWYRQTLGQGPEFLTYFQNEAQLEKSRLLSDRFSAERPKGSFSTLEIQRTEQGDSAMYLCASSPQAGITEAFFGQGTRLTVV.

CDR3 in amino acids: CASSDHSLAGGIEETQYF. CDR3 coding DNA: TGTGCCAGCAGTGACCATTCTCTAGCGGGAGGTATCGAAGAGACCCAGTACTTC. The chain has TRBV2 and TRBJ2-5; 11 nucleotides line up with TRBD2. V was pared by 3 bases and J by 3 bases, with 12 bases of the junction left unmatched. This CDR3 spans 18 amino acids. Per germline, CDR1 SNHLY and CDR2 FYNNEI. The whole variable domain, remainder taken from reference TRBV2 and TRBJ2-5, is EPEVTQTPSHQVTQMGQEVILRCVPISNHLYFYWYRQILGQKVEFLVSFYNNEISEKSEIFDDQFSVERPDGSNFTLKIRSTKLEDSAMYFCASSDHSLAGGIEETQYFGPGTRLLVL.

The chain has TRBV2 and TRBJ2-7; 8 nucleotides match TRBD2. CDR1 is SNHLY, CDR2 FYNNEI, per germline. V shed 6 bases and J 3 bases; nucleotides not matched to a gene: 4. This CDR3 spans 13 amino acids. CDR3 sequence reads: CASSPGTSYEQYF. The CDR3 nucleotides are TGTGCCAGCAGCCCCGGGACTAGCTACGAGCAGTACTTC.

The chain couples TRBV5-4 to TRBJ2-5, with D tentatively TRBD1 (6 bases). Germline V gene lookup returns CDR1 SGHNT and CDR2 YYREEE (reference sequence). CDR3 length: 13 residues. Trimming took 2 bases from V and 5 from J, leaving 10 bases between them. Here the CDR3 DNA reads TGTGCCAGCAGCTTAGGACAGCCGGAGACCCAGTACTTC. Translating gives CASSLGQPETQYF.

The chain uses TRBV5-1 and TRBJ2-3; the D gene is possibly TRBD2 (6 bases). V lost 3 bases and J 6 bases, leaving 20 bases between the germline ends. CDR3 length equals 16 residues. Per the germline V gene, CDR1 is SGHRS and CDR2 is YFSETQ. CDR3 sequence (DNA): TGCGCCAGCAGCTCCAACCCGGGACTTCGCCTGGATACGCAGTATTTT. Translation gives CASSSNPGLRLDTQYF.